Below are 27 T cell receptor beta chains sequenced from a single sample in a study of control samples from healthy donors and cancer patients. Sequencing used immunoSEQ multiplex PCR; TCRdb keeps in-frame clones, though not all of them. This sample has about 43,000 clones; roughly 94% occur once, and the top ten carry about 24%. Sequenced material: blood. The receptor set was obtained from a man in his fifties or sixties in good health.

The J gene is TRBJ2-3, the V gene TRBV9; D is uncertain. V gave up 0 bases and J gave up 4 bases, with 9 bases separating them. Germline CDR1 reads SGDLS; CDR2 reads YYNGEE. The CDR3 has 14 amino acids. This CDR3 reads CASSVVGVADTQYF. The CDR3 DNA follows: TGTGCCAGCAGCGTAGTTGGGGTTGCAGATACGCAGTATTTT.

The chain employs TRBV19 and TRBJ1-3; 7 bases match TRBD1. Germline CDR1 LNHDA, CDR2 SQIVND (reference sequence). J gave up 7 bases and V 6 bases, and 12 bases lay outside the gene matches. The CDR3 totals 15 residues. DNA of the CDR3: TGTGCCAGTAGGACACCCTTGGGACAGAGTAACACCATATATTTT. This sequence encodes CASRTPLGQSNTIYF.

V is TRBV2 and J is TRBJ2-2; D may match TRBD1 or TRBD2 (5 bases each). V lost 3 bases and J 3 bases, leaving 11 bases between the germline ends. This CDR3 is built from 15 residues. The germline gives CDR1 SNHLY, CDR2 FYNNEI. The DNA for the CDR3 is TGTGCCAGCAGTGATCCGAGGGGCTACACCGGGGAGCTGTTTTTT. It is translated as CASSDPRGYTGELFF.

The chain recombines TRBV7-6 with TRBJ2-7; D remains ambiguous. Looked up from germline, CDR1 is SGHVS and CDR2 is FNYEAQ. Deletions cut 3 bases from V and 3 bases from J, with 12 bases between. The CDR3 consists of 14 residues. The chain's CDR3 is CASSFDQNYYEQYF. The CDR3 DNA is TGTGCCAGCAGCTTCGACCAAAACTACTACGAGCAGTACTTC.

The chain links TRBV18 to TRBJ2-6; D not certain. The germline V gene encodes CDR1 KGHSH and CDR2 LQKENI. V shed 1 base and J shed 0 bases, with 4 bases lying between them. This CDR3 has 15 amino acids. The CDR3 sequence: CASSPQASGANVLTF. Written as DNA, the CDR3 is TGTGCCAGCTCACCACAGGCCTCTGGGGCCAACGTCCTGACTTTC.

CDR3 sequence: CASSYDSQGQPQHF. The CDR3 DNA reads TGCGCCAGCAGTTACGACAGCCAGGGGCAGCCCCAGCATTTT. The rearrangement uses TRBV5-1 and TRBJ1-5, with a possible D match to TRBD1 (6 bases). Germline CDR1 is SGHRS and CDR2 is YFSETQ. V shed 5 bases and J shed 7 bases, with 16 bases lying between them. The CDR3 runs 14 residues. Full variable domain (rest looked up from reference TRBV5-1 and TRBJ1-5): KAGVTQTPRYLIKTRGQQVTLSCSPISGHRSVSWYQQTPGQGLQFLFEYFSETQRNKGNFPGRFSGRQFSNSRSEMNVSTLELGDSALYLCASSYDSQGQPQHFGDGTRLSIL.

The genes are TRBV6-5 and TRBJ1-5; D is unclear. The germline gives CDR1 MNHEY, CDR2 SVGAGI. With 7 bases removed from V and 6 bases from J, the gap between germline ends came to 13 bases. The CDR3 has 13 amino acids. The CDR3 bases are TGTGCCAGCATAGGGCTGAGGAGTCAGCCCCAGCATTTT. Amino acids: CASIGLRSQPQHF.

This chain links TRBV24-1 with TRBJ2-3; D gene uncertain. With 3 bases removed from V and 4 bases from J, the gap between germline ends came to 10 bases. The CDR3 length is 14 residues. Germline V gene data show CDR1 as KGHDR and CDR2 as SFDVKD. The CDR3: CATSDAPGADTQYF. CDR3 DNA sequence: TGTGCCACCAGTGATGCCCCTGGGGCAGATACGCAGTATTTT.

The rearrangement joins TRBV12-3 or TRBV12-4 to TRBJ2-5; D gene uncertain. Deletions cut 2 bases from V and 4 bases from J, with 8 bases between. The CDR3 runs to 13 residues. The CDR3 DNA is TGTGCCAGCAGTTTACGGCAGATAGAGACCCAGTACTTC. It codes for CASSLRQIETQYF.

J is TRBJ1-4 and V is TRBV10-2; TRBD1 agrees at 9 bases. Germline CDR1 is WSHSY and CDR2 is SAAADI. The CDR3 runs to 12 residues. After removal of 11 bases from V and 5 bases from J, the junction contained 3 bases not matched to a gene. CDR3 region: CASGQGNEKLFF. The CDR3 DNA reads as TGCGCCTCAGGACAGGGGAATGAAAAACTGTTTTTT.

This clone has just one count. CDR3 coding DNA: TGTGCCAGCAGCCCCAGGACAGTGAGCTCCTACGAGCAGTACTTC. This gives the protein CASSPRTVSSYEQYF. The rearrangement joins TRBV7-9 to TRBJ2-7; a possible D gene is TRBD1 (6 bases). Germline V gene sequence: CDR1 SEHNR, CDR2 FQNEAQ (reference sequence). CDR3 length equals 15 residues. Deletions cut 5 bases from V and 0 bases from J, with 14 bases between.

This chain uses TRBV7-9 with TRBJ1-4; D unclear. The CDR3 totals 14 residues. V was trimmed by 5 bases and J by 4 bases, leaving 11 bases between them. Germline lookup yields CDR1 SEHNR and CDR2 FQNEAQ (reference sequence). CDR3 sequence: CASSLEAGNEKLFF. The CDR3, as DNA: TGTGCCAGCAGCCTGGAGGCAGGTAATGAAAAACTGTTTTTT. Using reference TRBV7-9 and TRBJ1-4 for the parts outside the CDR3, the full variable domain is DTGVSQNPRHKITKRGQNVTFRCDPISEHNRLYWYRQTLGQGPEFLTYFQNEAQLEKSRLLSDRFSAERPKGSFSTLEIQRTEQGDSAMYLCASSLEAGNEKLFFGSGTQLSVL.

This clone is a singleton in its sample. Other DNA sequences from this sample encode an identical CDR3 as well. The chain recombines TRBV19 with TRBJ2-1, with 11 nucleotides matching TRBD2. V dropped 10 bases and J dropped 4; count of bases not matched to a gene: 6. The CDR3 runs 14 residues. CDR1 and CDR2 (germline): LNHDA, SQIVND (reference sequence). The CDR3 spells CATRGTSGYNEQFF. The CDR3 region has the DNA TGTGCCACAAGGGGGACTAGCGGATACAATGAGCAGTTCTTC.

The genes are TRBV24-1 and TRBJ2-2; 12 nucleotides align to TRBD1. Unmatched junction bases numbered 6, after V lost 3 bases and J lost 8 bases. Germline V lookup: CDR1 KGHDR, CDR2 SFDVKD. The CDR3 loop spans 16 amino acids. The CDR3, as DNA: TGTGCCACCAGTGATCCCGGGACAGGGGGCCGGGGGGAGCTGTTTTTT. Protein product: CATSDPGTGGRGELFF.

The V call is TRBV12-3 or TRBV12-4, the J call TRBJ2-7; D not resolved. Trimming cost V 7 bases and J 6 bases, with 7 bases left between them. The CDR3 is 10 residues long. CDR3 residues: CASMLGEQYF. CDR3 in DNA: TGTGCCAGCATGTTGGGCGAGCAGTACTTC.

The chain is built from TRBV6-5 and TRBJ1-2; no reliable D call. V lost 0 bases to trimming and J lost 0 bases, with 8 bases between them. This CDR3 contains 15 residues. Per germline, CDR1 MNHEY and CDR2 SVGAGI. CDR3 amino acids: CASSYSRGSNYGYTF. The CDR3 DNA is TGTGCCAGCAGTTACTCCCGCGGTTCTAACTATGGCTACACCTTC.

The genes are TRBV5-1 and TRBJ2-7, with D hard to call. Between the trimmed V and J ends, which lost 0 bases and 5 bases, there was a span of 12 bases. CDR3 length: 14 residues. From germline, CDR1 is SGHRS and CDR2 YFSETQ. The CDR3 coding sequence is TGCGCCAGCAGCTTGGGTTTGGGTTTAGACGAGCAGTACTTC. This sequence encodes CASSLGLGLDEQYF. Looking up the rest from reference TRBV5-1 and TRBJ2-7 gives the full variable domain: KAGVTQTPRYLIKTRGQQVTLSCSPISGHRSVSWYQQTPGQGLQFLFEYFSETQRNKGNFPGRFSGRQFSNSRSEMNVSTLELGDSALYLCASSLGLGLDEQYFGPGTRLTVT.

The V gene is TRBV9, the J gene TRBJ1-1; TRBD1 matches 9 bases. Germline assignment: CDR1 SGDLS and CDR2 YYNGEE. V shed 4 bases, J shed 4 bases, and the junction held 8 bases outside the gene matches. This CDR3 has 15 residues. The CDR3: CASSLIRDRATEAFF. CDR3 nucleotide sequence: TGTGCCAGCAGCTTAATACGGGACAGGGCCACTGAAGCTTTCTTT. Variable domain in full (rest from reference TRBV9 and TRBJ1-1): DSGVTQTPKHLITATGQRVTLRCSPRSGDLSVYWYQQSLDQGLQFLIQYYNGEERAKGNILERFSAQQFPDLHSELNLSSLELGDSALYFCASSLIRDRATEAFFGQGTRLTVV.

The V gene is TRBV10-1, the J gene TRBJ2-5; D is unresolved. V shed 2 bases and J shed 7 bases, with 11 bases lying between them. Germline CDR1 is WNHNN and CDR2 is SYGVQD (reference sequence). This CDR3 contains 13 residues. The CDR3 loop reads CASSEVVVGTQYF. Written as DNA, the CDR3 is TGCGCCAGCAGTGAGGTGGTGGTAGGGACCCAGTACTTC.

In DNA, the CDR3 is TGTGCCAGCAGCTCCGGACAGGGCGACAATCAGCCCCAGCATTTT. Translated: CASSSGQGDNQPQHF. This rearrangement joins TRBV6-5 to TRBJ1-5; 8 nucleotides line up with TRBD1. Germline V CDR1 and CDR2: MNHEY, SVGAGI. Trimming took 6 bases from V and 3 from J; bases not matched to a gene: 7. The CDR3 runs 15 residues.

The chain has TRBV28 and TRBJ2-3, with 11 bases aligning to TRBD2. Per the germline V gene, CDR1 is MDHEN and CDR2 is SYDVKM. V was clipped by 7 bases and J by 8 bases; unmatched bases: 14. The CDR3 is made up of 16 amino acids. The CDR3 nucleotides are TGTGCCAGCAATAATAGGCTAGCGGGGGGAGTGGTTACGCAGTATTTT. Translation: CASNNRLAGGVVTQYF. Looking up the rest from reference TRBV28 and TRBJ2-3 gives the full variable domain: DVKVTQSSRYLVKRTGEKVFLECVQDMDHENMFWYRQDPGLGLRLIYFSYDVKMKEKGDIPEGYSVSREKKERFSLILESASTNQTSMYLCASNNRLAGGVVTQYFGPGTRLTVL.

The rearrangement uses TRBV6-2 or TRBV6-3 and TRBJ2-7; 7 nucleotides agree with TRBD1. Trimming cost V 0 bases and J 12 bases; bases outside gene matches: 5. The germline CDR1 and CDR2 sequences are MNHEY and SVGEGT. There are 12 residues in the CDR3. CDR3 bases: TGTGCCAGCAGTTACTCACAGGGGCGTCGGTACTTC. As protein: CASSYSQGRRYF.

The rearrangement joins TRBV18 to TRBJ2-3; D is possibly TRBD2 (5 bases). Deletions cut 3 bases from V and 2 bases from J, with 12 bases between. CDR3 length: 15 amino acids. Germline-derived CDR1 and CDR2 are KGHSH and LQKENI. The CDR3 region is CASSPAGGYTDTQYF. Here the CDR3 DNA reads TGTGCCAGCTCACCCGCGGGCGGATACACAGATACGCAGTATTTT.

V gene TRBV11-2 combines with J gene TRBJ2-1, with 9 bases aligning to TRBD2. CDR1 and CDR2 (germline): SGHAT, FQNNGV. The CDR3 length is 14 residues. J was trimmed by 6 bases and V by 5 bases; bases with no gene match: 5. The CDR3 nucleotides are TGTGCCAGCAGCGCCCCGCGGGGGGGCAATGAGCAGTTCTTC. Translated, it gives CASSAPRGGNEQFF. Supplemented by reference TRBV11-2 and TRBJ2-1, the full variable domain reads EAGVAQSPRYKIIEKRQSVAFWCNPISGHATLYWYQQILGQGPKLLIQFQNNGVVDDSQLPKDRFSAERLKGVDSTLKIQPAKLEDSAVYLCASSAPRGGNEQFFGPGTRLTVL.

Here the CDR3 reads CASIERGSGSYEQYF. The CDR3 nucleotides read TGTGCCAGCATCGAGCGGGGATCGGGCTCCTACGAGCAGTACTTC. V usage is TRBV2 and J usage is TRBJ2-7; 7 bases agree with TRBD2. V lost 7 bases to trimming and J lost 0 bases; unmatched junction nucleotides: 9. Germline CDR1 is SNHLY and CDR2 is FYNNEI. CDR3 size: 15 residues.

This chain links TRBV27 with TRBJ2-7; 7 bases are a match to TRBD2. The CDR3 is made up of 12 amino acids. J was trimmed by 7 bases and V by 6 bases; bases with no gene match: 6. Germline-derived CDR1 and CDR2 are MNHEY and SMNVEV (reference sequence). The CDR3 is CASRNGRREQYF. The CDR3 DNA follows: TGTGCCAGCAGAAACGGGAGGCGGGAGCAGTACTTC.

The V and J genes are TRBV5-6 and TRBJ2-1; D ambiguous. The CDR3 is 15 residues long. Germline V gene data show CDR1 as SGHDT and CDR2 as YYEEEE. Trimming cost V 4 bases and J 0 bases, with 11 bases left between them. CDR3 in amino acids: CASSPGWGSYNEQFF. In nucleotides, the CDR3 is TGTGCCAGCAGCCCCGGGTGGGGCTCCTACAATGAGCAGTTCTTC. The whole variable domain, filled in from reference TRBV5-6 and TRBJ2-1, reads DAGVTQSPTHLIKTRGQQVTLRCSPKSGHDTVSWYQQALGQGPQFIFQYYEEEERQRGNFPDRFSGHQFPNYSSELNVNALLLGDSALYLCASSPGWGSYNEQFFGPGTRLTVL.